Listed below are T cell receptor beta chains from one sample, sequenced in a study of blood T cell repertoires in COVID-19. Using immunoSEQ multiplex PCR, the repertoire was profiled, and TCRdb retains in-frame clones only, with some absent. The sample shows about 30,000 clones, 88% of them seen only once. Material: peripheral blood. These receptors all stem from a human donor in a cohort sampled during active COVID-19. Both conserved end residues are part of each CDR3. Each record gives: clone size, V gene, J gene, D gene, CDR3 protein, CDR3 DNA. A D gene is named only where the DNA matches it firmly. Clone size is not always given. Where it is, it says once, few, many or a class for expanded clones.

clone_size: .; v_call: TRBV4-2; j_call: TRBJ2-5; d_call: .; cdr3_aa: CASSQGPGQGQETQYF; cdr3_nt: TGTGCCAGCAGCCAAGGCCCCGGGCAGGGGCAAGAGACCCAGTACTTC
clone_size: .; v_call: TRBV5-1; j_call: TRBJ1-1; d_call: TRBD1; cdr3_aa: CASSAWTGPNTEAFF; cdr3_nt: TGCGCCAGCAGCGCCTGGACAGGGCCAAACACTGAAGCTTTCTTT
clone_size: .; v_call: TRBV24-1; j_call: TRBJ2-2; d_call: .; cdr3_aa: CATSDHLGATGPSNTGELFF; cdr3_nt: TGTGCCACCAGTGATCACCTAGGGGCCACAGGTCCATCGAACACCGGGGAGCTGTTTTTT
clone_size: .; v_call: TRBV6-1; j_call: TRBJ1-5; d_call: .; cdr3_aa: CASSEGVRGNQPQHF; cdr3_nt: TGTGCCAGCAGTGAGGGGGTAAGGGGGAATCAGCCCCAGCATTTT
clone_size: .; v_call: TRBV29-1; j_call: TRBJ2-4; d_call: TRBD2; cdr3_aa: CSVASGAGDGIQYF; cdr3_nt: TGCAGCGTTGCATCCGGTGCGGGGGACGGCATTCAGTACTTC
clone_size: .; v_call: TRBV19; j_call: TRBJ1-1; d_call: TRBD1; cdr3_aa: CASSMAGGVTEAFF; cdr3_nt: TGTGCCAGTAGTATGGCAGGGGGCGTCACTGAAGCTTTCTTT
clone_size: once; v_call: TRBV2; j_call: TRBJ1-4; d_call: .; cdr3_aa: CASSVLQGNEKLFF; cdr3_nt: TGTGCCAGCAGTGTATTACAGGGCAATGAAAAACTGTTTTTT
clone_size: .; v_call: TRBV6-6; j_call: TRBJ1-3; d_call: .; cdr3_aa: CASSYQGGGFGNTIYF; cdr3_nt: TGTGCCAGCAGTTACCAAGGCGGGGGTTTTGGAAACACCATATATTTT
clone_size: .; v_call: TRBV19; j_call: TRBJ2-5; d_call: .; cdr3_aa: CASRKIGQGGQETQYF; cdr3_nt: TGTGCCAGTAGAAAAATCGGACAGGGAGGGCAAGAGACCCAGTACTTC
clone_size: .; v_call: TRBV27; j_call: TRBJ2-7; d_call: .; cdr3_aa: CASSFGSGEQYF; cdr3_nt: TGTGCCAGCAGTTTCGGGTCGGGCGAGCAGTACTTC
clone_size: .; v_call: TRBV5-1; j_call: TRBJ1-1; d_call: .; cdr3_aa: CASSNTGPTEAFF; cdr3_nt: TGCGCCAGCAGCAATACAGGGCCCACTGAAGCTTTCTTT
clone_size: .; v_call: TRBV5-1; j_call: TRBJ2-5; d_call: .; cdr3_aa: CASSLLAGRGETQYF; cdr3_nt: TGCGCCAGCAGCTTGCTTGCGGGGCGCGGAGAGACCCAGTACTTC
clone_size: once; v_call: TRBV11-2; j_call: TRBJ1-3; d_call: .; cdr3_aa: CASSLVGSGNTIYF; cdr3_nt: TGTGCCAGCAGCTTAGTCGGCTCTGGAAACACCATATATTTT
clone_size: .; v_call: TRBV19; j_call: TRBJ1-2; d_call: TRBD1; cdr3_aa: CASSPEGGISYTF; cdr3_nt: TGTGCCAGTTCCCCGGAAGGGGGCATTAGCTACACCTTC
clone_size: once; v_call: TRBV7-2; j_call: TRBJ2-1; d_call: TRBD2; cdr3_aa: CASGRLAGYNEQFF; cdr3_nt: TGTGCCAGCGGTCGACTAGCGGGGTACAATGAGCAGTTCTTC